The rows below give T cell receptor beta chains drawn from one sample of a study of blood T cell repertoires in COVID-19. Only in-frame clones appear in the TCRdb table, and some are missing; sequencing was by immunoSEQ multiplex PCR. Among some 240,000 clones listed, approximately 92% were seen once. The specimen was peripheral blood. Receptors were obtained from a middle-aged woman who had recovered from COVID-19. CDR3s include the opening cysteine and the closing phenylalanine or tryptophan. D genes are given only for firm matches. Not all rows give a size; the values are once, few, many and, for expanded clones, a class.

D	V	size	J	DNA	CDR3
TRBD1	TRBV19	.	TRBJ2-2	TGTGCCAGTTTTACAACGGGACAGCTACACACCGGGGAGCTGTTTTTT	CASFTTGQLHTGELFF
TRBD1	TRBV15	.	TRBJ1-2	TGTGCCACCAGCAGAGATGGGGCAGGGGGAATAAACTATGGCTACACCTTC	CATSRDGAGGINYGYTF
TRBD1	TRBV19	.	TRBJ1-1	TGTGCCAGTAGAACCGGGACAGAGGACACTGAAGCTTTCTTT	CASRTGTEDTEAFF
.	TRBV7-9	.	TRBJ2-1	TGTGCCAGCAGTCGGAGGAGCTCCTACAATGAGCAGTTCTTC	CASSRRSSYNEQFF
TRBD2	TRBV5-4	few	TRBJ2-1	TGTGCCAGCAGCTTGGGGGGCGGGAGGGCCGGAAAGGTTGAGCAGTTCTTC	CASSLGGGRAGKVEQFF
TRBD2	TRBV7-9	.	TRBJ2-7	TGTGCCAGCAGCCCAGGACTAGCGGGGGAGCAGTACTTC	CASSPGLAGEQYF
TRBD2	TRBV30	.	TRBJ2-2	TGTGCCTGGAGTTTCGGACTAGGAGGAACCAGCGGGGAGCTGTTTTTT	CAWSFGLGGTSGELFF
.	TRBV6-1	.	TRBJ1-1	TGTGCCAGCAGTGAAGAGTTTTGGAGAGAAGCTTTCTTT	CASSEEFWREAFF
TRBD2	TRBV2	.	TRBJ2-3	TGTGCCAGCCTCAGCGGGAACTTGGGTACGCAGTATTTT	CASLSGNLGTQYF
TRBD1	TRBV9	.	TRBJ1-1	TGTGCCAGCAGTTGGGGGACAGTCAGTGAAGCTTTCTTT	CASSWGTVSEAFF
.	TRBV11-2	.	TRBJ2-4	TGTGCCAGCAGCTCGAGGACAGCTTTGATGACATTAGCCAAAAACATTCAGTACTTC	CASSSRTALMTLAKNIQYF
.	TRBV9	.	TRBJ1-3	TGTGCCAGCAGCGTAGGGGCAGCCGGAAACACCATATATTTT	CASSVGAAGNTIYF
.	TRBV9	.	TRBJ1-1	TGTGCCAGCAGCCCTGGACAGAACACTGAAGCTTTCTTT	CASSPGQNTEAFF
TRBD1	TRBV11-2	.	TRBJ2-7	TGTGCCAGCAGCACACGACAGGGTCCAAAACGCGAGCAGTACTTC	CASSTRQGPKREQYF
.	TRBV7-3	.	TRBJ2-6	TGTGCCAGCAGCTCCGACATACCCTCTGGGGCCAACGTCCTGACTTTC	CASSSDIPSGANVLTF
TRBD2	TRBV27	once	TRBJ2-1	TGTGCCAGCTTGGGACTAGCGGGTGGAAATGAGCAGTTCTTC	CASLGLAGGNEQFF
TRBD2	TRBV4-3	.	TRBJ2-1	TGCGCCAGCAGCCAAGTCCCCCTTCTAGCGGATCCCAATTGGAATGAGCAGTTCTTC	CASSQVPLLADPNWNEQFF
.	TRBV24-1	once	TRBJ2-2	TGTGCCACCAGTCCGGAGCAGCTCAACACCGGGGAGCTGTTTTTT	CATSPEQLNTGELFF
.	TRBV10-3	.	TRBJ2-5	TGTGCCATCAGTGAGTCGGCAGGGTGGATTCAAGAGACCCAGTACTTC	CAISESAGWIQETQYF
.	TRBV19	.	TRBJ1-2	TGTGCCAGTAGTGAAGGACACTTTAAGGCGGATGGCTACACCTTC	CASSEGHFKADGYTF
.	TRBV4-2	few	TRBJ2-5	TGTGCCAGCAGCCAAGGATCTATAAGCAAAGAGACCCAGTACTTC	CASSQGSISKETQYF
.	TRBV15	few	TRBJ1-5	TGTGCCACCAGCAGAGAGGGCGGCCAGGGGCCCCAGCATTTT	CATSREGGQGPQHF
.	TRBV10-1	.	TRBJ1-2	TGCGCCAGCCGTCCGGAGGCCTCTAACTATGGCTACACCTTC	CASRPEASNYGYTF
.	TRBV11-2	.	TRBJ1-2	TGTGCCAGCAGCTTAGAGGGCAGTCACTATGGCTACACCTTC	CASSLEGSHYGYTF
.	TRBV3-1/TRBV3-2	.	TRBJ1-6	TGTGCCAGCGGGGAGTTGAGCTCCTATAATTCACCCCTCCACTTT	CASGELSSYNSPLHF
TRBD1	TRBV5-4	.	TRBJ2-1	TGTGCCAGCAGCACCCGGGACAGGGCCTACAATGAGCAGTTCTTC	CASSTRDRAYNEQFF
TRBD1	TRBV5-1	.	TRBJ2-7	TGCGCCAGCAGCGGGCTCGGGGGGACAGGGGACTCCTACGAGCAGTACTTC	CASSGLGGTGDSYEQYF
.	TRBV14	.	TRBJ2-2	TGTGCCAGCAGCCTCGGGGGGCAGCGTGCCGAGGAGCTGTTTTTT	CASSLGGQRAEELFF
.	TRBV4-1	.	TRBJ2-6	TGCGCCAGCAGCCATCCACTCGGTGGGGCCAACGTCCTGACTTTC	CASSHPLGGANVLTF
.	TRBV5-1	.	TRBJ1-2	TGCGCCAGCAGCTTCGGGGGGCGCGGTGGCTACACCTTC	CASSFGGRGGYTF
.	TRBV7-2	once	TRBJ1-2	TGTGCCAGCAGCACACAAGGGGGGGGCCGGGGTTTTGGTCGCTACACCTTC	CASSTQGGGRGFGRYTF
TRBD2	TRBV12-5	.	TRBJ2-5	TGTGCTAGTGGTTTGACCCTAACAGGCGGGGGGGCCCCAGAGACCCAGTACTTC	CASGLTLTGGGAPETQYF
.	TRBV18	.	TRBJ1-5	TGTGCCAGCTCACCACAGAGTAATCAGCCCCAGCATTTT	CASSPQSNQPQHF
TRBD1	TRBV12-5	.	TRBJ2-2	TGTGCTAGTGGTTTGGTACGGACAGGGATGGTGGGTACCGGGGAGCTGTTTTTT	CASGLVRTGMVGTGELFF
.	TRBV5-6	.	TRBJ2-5	TGTGCCAGCAGCCACACGGAGGAGACCCAGTACTTC	CASSHTEETQYF